This T cell receptor beta chain was documented in a study of OX40 agonist ivuxolimab in advanced cancers. Profiling relied on immunoSEQ multiplex PCR, and the TCRdb table lists in-frame clones only, not all of them. The repertoire holds tens of thousands of clones, with 70% to 90% as singletons. The germline V and J ends were trimmed by 2 bases and 10 bases, with 18 bases remaining between them. From germline, CDR1 is MNHEY and CDR2 SMNVEV (reference sequence). CDR3 length: 15 residues. This receptor was taken from an adult with an advanced solid tumor such as melanoma, head and neck, liver or kidney cancer. The material sequenced was CD4+ or CD8+ T cells sorted from blood, taken in a trial of the OX40 agonist ivuxolimab. The J gene is TRBJ2-1, the V gene TRBV27; D is perhaps TRBD2 (5 bases). The CDR3 protein is CASSLIPTTTIEQFF. The CDR3 DNA reads as TGTGCCAGCAGTTTAATTCCGACTACTACAATAGAGCAGTTCTTC.